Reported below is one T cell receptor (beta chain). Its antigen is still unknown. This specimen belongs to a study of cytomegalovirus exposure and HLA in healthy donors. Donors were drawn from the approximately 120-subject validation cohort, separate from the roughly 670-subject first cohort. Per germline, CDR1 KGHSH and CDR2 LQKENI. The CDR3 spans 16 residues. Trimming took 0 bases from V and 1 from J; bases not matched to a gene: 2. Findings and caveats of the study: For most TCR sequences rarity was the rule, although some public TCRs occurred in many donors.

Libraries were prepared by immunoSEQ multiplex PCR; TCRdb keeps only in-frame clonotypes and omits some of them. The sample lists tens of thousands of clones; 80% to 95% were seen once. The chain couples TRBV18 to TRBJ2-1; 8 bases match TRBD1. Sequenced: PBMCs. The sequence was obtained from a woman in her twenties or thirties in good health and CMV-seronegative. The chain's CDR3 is CASSPPGQGSYNEQFF. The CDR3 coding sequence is TGTGCCAGCTCACCACCAGGACAGGGATCCTACAATGAGCAGTTCTTC. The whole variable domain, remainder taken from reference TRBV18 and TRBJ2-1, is NAGVMQNPRHLVRRRGQEARLRCSPMKGHSHVYWYRQLPEEGLKFMVYLQKENIIDESGMPKERFSAEFPKEGPSILRIQQVVRGDSAAYFCASSPPGQGSYNEQFFGPGTRLTVL.